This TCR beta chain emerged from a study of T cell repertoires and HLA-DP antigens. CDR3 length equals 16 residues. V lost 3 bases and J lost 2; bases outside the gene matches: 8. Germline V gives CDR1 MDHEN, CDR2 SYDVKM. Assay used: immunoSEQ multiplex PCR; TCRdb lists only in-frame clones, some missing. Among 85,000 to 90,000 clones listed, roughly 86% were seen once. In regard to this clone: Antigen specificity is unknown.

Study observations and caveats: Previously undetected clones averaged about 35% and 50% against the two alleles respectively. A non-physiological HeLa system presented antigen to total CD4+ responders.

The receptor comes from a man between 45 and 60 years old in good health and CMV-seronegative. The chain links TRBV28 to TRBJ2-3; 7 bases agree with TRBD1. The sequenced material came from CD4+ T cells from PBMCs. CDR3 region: CASSLDLQGNTDTQYF. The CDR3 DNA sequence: TGTGCCAGCAGTTTGGACCTACAGGGGAACACAGATACGCAGTATTTT.